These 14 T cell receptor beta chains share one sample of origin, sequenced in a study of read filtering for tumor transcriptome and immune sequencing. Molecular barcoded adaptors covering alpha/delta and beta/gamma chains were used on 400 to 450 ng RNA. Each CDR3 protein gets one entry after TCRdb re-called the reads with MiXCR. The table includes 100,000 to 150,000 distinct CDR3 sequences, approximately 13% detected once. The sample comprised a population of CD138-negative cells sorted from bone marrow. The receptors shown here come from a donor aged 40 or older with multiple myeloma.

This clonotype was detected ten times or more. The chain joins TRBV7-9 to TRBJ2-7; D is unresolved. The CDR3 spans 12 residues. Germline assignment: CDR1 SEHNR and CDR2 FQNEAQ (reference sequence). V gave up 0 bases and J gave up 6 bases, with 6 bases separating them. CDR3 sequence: CASSLALGEQYF. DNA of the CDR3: TGTGCCAGCAGCTTAGCGTTGGGCGAGCAGTACTTC.

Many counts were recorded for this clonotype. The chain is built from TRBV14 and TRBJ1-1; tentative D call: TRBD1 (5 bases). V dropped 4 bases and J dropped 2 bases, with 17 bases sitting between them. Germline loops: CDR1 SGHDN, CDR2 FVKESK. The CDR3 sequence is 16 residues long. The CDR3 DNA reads TGTGCCAGCAGCCTCCGAGGCGGACAAATAAACACTGAAGCTTTCTTT. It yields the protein CASSLRGGQINTEAFF.

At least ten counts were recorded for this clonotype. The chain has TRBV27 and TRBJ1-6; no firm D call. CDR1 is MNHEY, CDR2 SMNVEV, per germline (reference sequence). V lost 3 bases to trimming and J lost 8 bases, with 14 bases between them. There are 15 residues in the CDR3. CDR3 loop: CASSFAYTGDSPLHF. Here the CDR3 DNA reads TGTGCCAGCAGTTTTGCATACACTGGGGATTCACCCCTCCACTTT.

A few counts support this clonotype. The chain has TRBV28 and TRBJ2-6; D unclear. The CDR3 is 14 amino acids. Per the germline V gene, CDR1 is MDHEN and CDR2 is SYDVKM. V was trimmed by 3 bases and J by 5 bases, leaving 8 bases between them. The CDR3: CASSFHGRANVLTF. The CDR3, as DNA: TGTGCCAGCAGTTTTCATGGAAGGGCCAACGTCCTGACTTTC.

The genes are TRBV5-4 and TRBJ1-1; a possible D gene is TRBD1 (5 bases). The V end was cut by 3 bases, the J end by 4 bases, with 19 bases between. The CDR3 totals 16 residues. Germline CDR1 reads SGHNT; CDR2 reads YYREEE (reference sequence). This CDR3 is CASSSKQRGLGTEAFF. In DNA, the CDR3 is TGTGCCAGCAGCTCAAAGCAACGGGGACTAGGCACTGAAGCTTTCTTT.

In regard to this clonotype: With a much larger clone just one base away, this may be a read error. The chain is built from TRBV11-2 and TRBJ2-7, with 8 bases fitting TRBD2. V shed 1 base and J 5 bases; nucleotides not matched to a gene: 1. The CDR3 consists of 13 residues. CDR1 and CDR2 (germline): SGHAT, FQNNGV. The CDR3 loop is CASSLAGGHEQYF. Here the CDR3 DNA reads TGTGCCAGCAGCTTAGCGGGAGGGCACGAGCAGTACTTC. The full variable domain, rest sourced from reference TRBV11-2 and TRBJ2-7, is EAGVAQSPRYKIIEKRQSVAFWCNPISGHATLYWYQQILGQGPKLLIQFQNNGVVDDSQLPKDRFSAERLKGVDSTLKIQPAKLEDSAVYLCASSLAGGHEQYFGPGTRLTVT.

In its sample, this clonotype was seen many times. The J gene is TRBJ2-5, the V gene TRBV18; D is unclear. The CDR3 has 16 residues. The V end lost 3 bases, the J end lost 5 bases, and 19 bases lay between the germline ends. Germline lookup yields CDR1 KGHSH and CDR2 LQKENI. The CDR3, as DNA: TGTGCCAGCTCACCGTCTCGGGCCCACCCCCGGGAGACCCAGTACTTC. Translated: CASSPSRAHPRETQYF.

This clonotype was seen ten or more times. The DNA for the CDR3 is TGTGCCAGCAGCTTAGATGAGCAGTTCTTC. This codes for CASSLDEQFF. The V and J genes are TRBV7-9 and TRBJ2-1, with no clear D. Trimming shortened V by 1 base and J by 8 bases, and 0 bases separated the two germline ends. The CDR3 has 10 amino acids. CDR1 is SEHNR, CDR2 FQNEAQ, per germline (reference sequence).

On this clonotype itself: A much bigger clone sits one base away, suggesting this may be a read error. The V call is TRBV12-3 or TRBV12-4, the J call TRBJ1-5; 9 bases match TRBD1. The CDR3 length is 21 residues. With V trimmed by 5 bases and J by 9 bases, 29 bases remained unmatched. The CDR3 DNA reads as TGTGCCAGCAGTCCTGCAAGGGGTCGGACAGGGGACCACCAGTCGGGTCGGCCCCAGCATTTT. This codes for CASSPARGRTGDHQSGRPQHF.

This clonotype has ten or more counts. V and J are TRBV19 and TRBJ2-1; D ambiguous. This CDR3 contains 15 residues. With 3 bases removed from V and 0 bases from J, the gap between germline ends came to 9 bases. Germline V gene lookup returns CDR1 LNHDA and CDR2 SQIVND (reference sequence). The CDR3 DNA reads TGTGCCAGTAGTATTGTAGAGAGCTCCTACAATGAGCAGTTCTTC. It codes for CASSIVESSYNEQFF.

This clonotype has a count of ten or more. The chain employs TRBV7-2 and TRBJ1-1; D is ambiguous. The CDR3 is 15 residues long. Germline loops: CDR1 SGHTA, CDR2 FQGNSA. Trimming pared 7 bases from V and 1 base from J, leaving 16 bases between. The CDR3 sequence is CASTSNGLGNTEAFF. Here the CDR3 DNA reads TGTGCCAGCACCAGCAATGGGTTAGGGAACACTGAAGCTTTCTTT. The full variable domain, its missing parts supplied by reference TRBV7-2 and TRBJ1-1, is GAGVSQSPSNKVTEKGKDVELRCDPISGHTALYWYRQSLGQGLEFLIYFQGNSAPDKSGLPSDRFSAERTGGSVSTLTIQRTQQEDSAVYLCASTSNGLGNTEAFFGQGTRLTVV.

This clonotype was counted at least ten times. This CDR3 reads CASSQDFMSSYNEQFF. The CDR3 DNA follows: TGCGCCAGCAGCCAAGACTTCATGAGCTCCTACAATGAGCAGTTCTTC. The V and J genes are TRBV4-3 and TRBJ2-1; D not resolved. The CDR3 runs to 16 residues. Germline V gives CDR1 LGHNA, CDR2 YSLEER. V shed 0 bases and J shed 0 bases, with 9 bases lying between them.

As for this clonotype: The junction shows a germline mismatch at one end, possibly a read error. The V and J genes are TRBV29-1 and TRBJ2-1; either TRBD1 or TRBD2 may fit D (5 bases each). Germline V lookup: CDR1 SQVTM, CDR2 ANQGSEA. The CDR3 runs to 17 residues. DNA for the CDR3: TGCAGCGTTGGAGTAGGGGAGAGGATTTACCCCTACAATGAGCAGCTCTTC. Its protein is CSVGVGERIYPYNEQLF.

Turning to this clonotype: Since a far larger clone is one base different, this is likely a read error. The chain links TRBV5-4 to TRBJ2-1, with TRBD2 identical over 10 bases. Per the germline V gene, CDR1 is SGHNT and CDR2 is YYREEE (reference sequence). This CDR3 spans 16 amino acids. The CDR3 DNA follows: TGTGCCAGCAGACGGTCTAGCGGGGGAACCTACAATGATCAGTTCTTC. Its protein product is CASRRSSGGTYNDQFF. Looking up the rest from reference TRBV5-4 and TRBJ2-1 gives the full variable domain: ETGVTQSPTHLIKTRGQQVTLRCSSQSGHNTVSWYQQALGQGPQFIFQYYREEENGRGNFPPRFSGLQFPNYSSELNVNALELDDSALYLCASRRSSGGTYNDQFFGPGTRLTVL.